Sequencing of this TCR beta chain was carried out in a study of shared T cell receptors in the human thymus. CDR1 and CDR2 (germline): SGHVS, FQNEAQ. The CDR3 has 14 residues. V dropped 3 bases and J dropped 8 bases, with 13 bases sitting between them. The data were produced by immunoSEQ multiplex PCR, yet TCRdb's version contains in-frame clones alone and is incomplete. The data contain hundreds of thousands of clones, more than 75% of them seen just once; the ten biggest clones take up 0.0095% to 0.011%. These same records also appear under a second study, on human thymus T cells. That publication notes: Donor material was obtained from healthy Finnish infants undergoing corrective surgery for congenital heart defects. Thymus pieces cut out during corrective heart surgery were the tissue that was used. An apparent bias in V and J gene usage was seen in thymic and blood repertoires.

This receptor was obtained from a boy younger than two with a congenital heart defect. The sample consisted of thymocytes. The J gene is TRBJ1-4, the V gene TRBV7-8; a possible D gene is TRBD1 (6 bases). The CDR3 is CASSLGRGEEKLFF. For the CDR3, the DNA is TGTGCCAGCAGCTTGGGCAGGGGAGAGGAAAAACTGTTTTTT.